Following are 16 T cell receptor beta chains from one sample sequenced in a study of blood T cell repertoires in COVID-19. Some clones are missing from TCRdb's copy, which holds only in-frame ones; the method was immunoSEQ multiplex PCR. The sample holds some 48,000 clones; roughly 80% are singletons and the top ten take 2.5%. The sample taken for sequencing was peripheral blood. The source is a middle-aged man with acute or convalescent COVID-19.

The chain recombines TRBV28 with TRBJ1-1; TRBD1 matches 7 bases. After removal of 6 bases from V and 11 bases from J, the junction contained 6 bases not matched to a gene. This CDR3 is built from 11 residues. CDR1 MDHEN and CDR2 SYDVKM come from the germline V gene. In DNA, the CDR3 is TGTGCCAGCAGAGAGACAGGGCATGCTTTCTTT. Translating it yields CASRETGHAFF.

The chain links TRBV7-8 to TRBJ1-3, with 7 bases that match TRBD1. Looked up from germline, CDR1 is SGHVS and CDR2 is FQNEAQ. CDR3 length: 16 residues. V gave up 5 bases and J gave up 0 bases; unmatched junction bases: 7. CDR3 in DNA: TGTGCCAGCAGCCCTAGGACAGGTCCCTCTGGAAACACCATATATTTT. Its translation: CASSPRTGPSGNTIYF.

The CDR3 DNA reads as TGTGCCACTTTGGATGGACTAGCGGGACCTGACCCCTACGAGCAGTACTTC. Amino acids: CATLDGLAGPDPYEQYF. The rearrangement links TRBV7-9 to TRBJ2-7; TRBD2 matches at 12 bases. CDR1 is SEHNR, CDR2 FQNEAQ, per germline (reference sequence). CDR3 length: 17 residues. The V segment lost 10 bases and the J segment 2 bases; nucleotides outside the gene matches: 15.

The J gene is TRBJ2-3, the V gene TRBV21-1; the table's D call of TRBD1 was not tested on the DNA. TRBV21-1 is deemed a pseudogene. The CDR3 contains 16 residues. The CDR3 nucleotides are TGTGCCAGCAGCAAAAGGACGGGACAGGGCACAGATACGCAGTATTTT. Amino acid sequence: CASSKRTGQGTDTQYF.

The chain recombines TRBV7-9 with TRBJ1-1; TRBD1 is a possible D gene (6 bases). V lost 4 bases and J 11 bases, leaving 14 bases between the germline ends. Looked up from germline, CDR1 is SEHNR and CDR2 is FQNEAQ (reference sequence). There are 12 residues in the CDR3. This CDR3 reads CASSSTGFGAFF. In DNA, the CDR3 is TGTGCCAGCAGCTCAACAGGGTTCGGGGCTTTCTTT.

V gene TRBV5-8 combines with J gene TRBJ2-7, with 10 positions matching TRBD1. After removal of 4 bases from V and 4 bases from J, the junction contained 2 bases not matched to a gene. This CDR3 is 13 amino acids long. Germline V gene sequence: CDR1 SGHTS, CDR2 YDEGEE. This CDR3 is CASSRDRGYEQYF. For the CDR3, the DNA is TGTGCCAGCAGCCGGGACAGGGGTTACGAGCAGTACTTC.

This clone has more than one count but fewer than ten. The chain has TRBV21-1 and TRBJ1-3; TRBD1 was called by the table and not checked on the DNA. TRBV21-1 constitutes a pseudogene. CDR3 length: 20 amino acids. CDR3 sequence: CASSKEGPSTGSPPGNTIYF. The CDR3 DNA sequence: TGTGCCAGCAGCAAAGAGGGGCCCTCGACAGGGAGCCCCCCTGGAAACACCATATATTTT.

The J gene is TRBJ1-3, the V gene TRBV27, with 7 nucleotides matching TRBD1. The CDR3 spans 14 residues. V lost 5 bases to trimming and J lost 7 bases; unmatched junction nucleotides: 8. The germline gives CDR1 MNHEY, CDR2 SMNVEV (reference sequence). CDR3 DNA: TGTGCCAGCAGTAAACAGGGGATAGAGAACACCATATATTTT. Its translation is CASSKQGIENTIYF.

This clone has just a few counts. J is TRBJ2-7 and V is TRBV18; TRBD2 matches at 12 bases. In germline, CDR1 is KGHSH, CDR2 LQKENI. Losses at the gene ends were 3 bases for V and 3 bases for J; bases not matched to a gene: 9. This CDR3 has 17 residues. DNA for the CDR3: TGTGCCAGCTCACCTATAGGACAGACTAGCGGGAGCTACGAGCAGTACTTC. This sequence encodes CASSPIGQTSGSYEQYF.

V gene TRBV11-2 combines with J gene TRBJ2-7, with 10 nucleotides matching TRBD2. Germline V lookup: CDR1 SGHAT, CDR2 FQNNGV. The trim removed 5 bases at V and 0 bases at J, leaving 10 bases unmatched. The CDR3 length is 17 residues. The CDR3 loop is CASSPRSGRVSSYEQYF. CDR3 sequence (DNA): TGTGCCAGCAGCCCAAGAAGCGGGAGGGTGAGCTCCTACGAGCAGTACTTC.

The V gene is TRBV4-1, the J gene TRBJ2-7; TRBD1 might be the D (6 bases). The CDR3 contains 14 residues. CDR1 is MGHRA, CDR2 YSYEKL, per germline. The V end lost 2 bases, the J end lost 4 bases, and 12 bases lay between the germline ends. CDR3 DNA: TGCGCCAGCAGCCAACCTGGGACACTTTACGAGCAGTACTTC. This gives the protein CASSQPGTLYEQYF.

This chain uses TRBV11-2 with TRBJ2-1, with 14 bases that match TRBD2. V was pared by 8 bases and J by 6 bases, with 15 bases of the junction left unmatched. The CDR3 extends over 18 amino acids. Germline V gene lookup returns CDR1 SGHAT and CDR2 FQNNGV. The CDR3 loop is CASRKGGTSGSPGNEQFF. CDR3 in DNA: TGTGCCAGCCGTAAAGGGGGGACTAGCGGGAGTCCTGGCAATGAGCAGTTCTTC.

The chain links TRBV5-8 to TRBJ1-4; 12 bases are shared with TRBD1. The CDR3 covers 16 residues. V trimming: 4 bases; J trimming: 3 bases; junction bases outside the gene matches: 4. Germline V gives CDR1 SGHTS, CDR2 YDEGEE. This chain's CDR3 is CASSRGQGASNEKLFF. The CDR3 region has the DNA TGTGCCAGCAGCCGGGGACAGGGGGCGTCTAATGAAAAACTGTTTTTT.

A few counts support this clone. The rearrangement joins TRBV27 to TRBJ1-6; D gene unclear. CDR3 length: 17 amino acids. Trimming took 0 bases from V and 1 from J, leaving 10 bases between them. Germline CDR1 MNHEY, CDR2 SMNVEV (reference sequence). The CDR3 reads CASSLSHRLSYNSPLHF. The CDR3 bases are TGTGCCAGCAGTTTATCCCACCGACTTTCCTATAATTCACCCCTCCACTTT.

The chain carries TRBV2 and TRBJ2-2; 8 nucleotides match TRBD2. CDR1 SNHLY and CDR2 FYNNEI come from the germline V gene. CDR3 size: 17 residues. After removal of 4 bases from V and 4 bases from J, the junction contained 11 bases not matched to a gene. CDR3 residues: CASSGGTAGVGTGELFF. The DNA for the CDR3 is TGTGCCAGCAGTGGGGGAACAGCGGGAGTGGGCACCGGGGAGCTGTTTTTT. The entire variable domain, with the rest obtained from reference TRBV2 and TRBJ2-2, is as follows: EPEVTQTPSHQVTQMGQEVILRCVPISNHLYFYWYRQILGQKVEFLVSFYNNEISEKSEIFDDQFSVERPDGSNFTLKIRSTKLEDSAMYFCASSGGTAGVGTGELFFGEGSRLTVL.

This clone was detected only once. The V and J genes are TRBV4-1 and TRBJ2-3; D remains unclear. CDR3 length equals 13 residues. Germline CDR1 and CDR2: MGHRA and YSYEKL. V gave up 6 bases and J gave up 2 bases, with 9 bases separating them. The CDR3 is CASSRAPTDTQYF. Written as DNA, the CDR3 is TGCGCCAGCAGTAGAGCCCCCACAGATACGCAGTATTTT.